The sample holds many counts of the clone carrying this TCR beta chain. The antigen is undetermined. This entry is derived from a study of identical twins. Study-level findings and limits: Insertions ran lower in abundant cord blood beta clonotypes, though not in memory repertoires. Researchers reported excess low generation probability among twin-shared out-of-frame alpha sequences. Sharing of beta out-of-frame sequences by twins showed a weaker excess.

The CDR3 is 13 residues long. V was cut by 6 bases and J by 0 bases, with 7 bases left in between. Germline CDR1 reads MNHEY; CDR2 reads SVGEGT. One entry per CDR3 protein, called by TCRdb with MiXCR from the 5' RACE reads. The sample has 450,000 or so distinct CDR3 sequences, approximately 24% seen once. This sample was shared with a second study, whose subject was T cells expressing NK-cell markers.

The chain has TRBV6-2 or TRBV6-3 and TRBJ2-3, with D tentatively TRBD2 (6 bases). This clonotype was sampled from a woman aged 18-29 years in good health. The specimen was CD4+ T cells sorted from blood. CDR3 in DNA: TGTGCCAGCAGGGGGACTAGCACAGATACGCAGTATTTT. Protein: CASRGTSTDTQYF.